Listed here are 20 T cell receptor beta chains from one sample, sequenced in a study of OX40 agonist ivuxolimab in advanced cancers. This table comes from immunoSEQ multiplex PCR, and its TCRdb copy is limited to in-frame clones, with some not included. Among 20,000 to 30,000 clones listed, approximately 78% were seen once. The input for sequencing was CD4+ or CD8+ T cells sorted from blood, taken in a trial of the OX40 agonist ivuxolimab. These receptors originate from an adult with an advanced solid tumor such as melanoma, head and neck, liver or kidney cancer.

V usage is TRBV12-5 and J usage is TRBJ2-7; 9 bases are shared with TRBD1. J gave up 2 bases and V 0 bases, and 5 bases lay outside the gene matches. The CDR3 has 16 amino acids. Per germline, CDR1 LGHNT and CDR2 FRNRAP. CDR3 bases: TGTGCTAGTGGTTTGGTAAAGGACAGGGGCACCTACGAGCAGTACTTC. This gives the protein CASGLVKDRGTYEQYF.

This chain links TRBV6-1 with TRBJ2-3; D gene ambiguous. The germline V gene has CDR1 MNHNS and CDR2 SASEGT. V lost 3 bases, J lost 6 bases, and 7 bases lay in between. The CDR3 loop spans 12 amino acids. The CDR3 DNA follows: TGTGCCAGCAGTGAGGTGAGGGATACGCAGTATTTT. This codes for CASSEVRDTQYF.

This chain uses TRBV5-6 with TRBJ1-5; TRBD1 matches at 11 bases. Germline CDR1 and CDR2: SGHDT and YYEEEE. V was clipped by 2 bases and J by 5 bases; unmatched bases: 6. The CDR3 loop spans 16 amino acids. The CDR3 spells CASSFGGTGGYQPQHF. CDR3 DNA: TGTGCCAGCAGCTTCGGAGGGACAGGGGGATATCAGCCCCAGCATTTT.

The sample holds a few counts of this clone. CDR3 coding DNA: TGTGCCAGCAGCTTAGCCGGAGGGAGGAGTGAAAAACTGTTTTTT. It yields the protein CASSLAGGRSEKLFF. The V and J genes are TRBV11-1 and TRBJ1-4; D not certain. This CDR3 is 15 amino acids long. CDR1 is SGHAT and CDR2 is FQDESV in the germline V gene (reference sequence). Trimming took off 0 bases at V and 7 bases at J, with 12 bases between the two ends.

V usage is TRBV6-6 and J usage is TRBJ2-7; D gene uncertain. Germline CDR1 MNHNY, CDR2 SVGAGI (reference sequence). This CDR3 has 12 residues. The germline V and J ends were trimmed by 2 bases and 4 bases, with 6 bases remaining between them. The DNA of the CDR3 is TGTGCCAGCAGTTACACCGAGTACGAGCAGTACTTC. Its protein is CASSYTEYEQYF.

The V and J genes are TRBV4-2 and TRBJ2-1, with 10 bases identical to TRBD2. The CDR3 is 16 amino acids. Germline CDR1 is LGHNA and CDR2 is YNFKEQ. V lost 0 bases and J lost 10; bases outside the gene matches: 9. CDR3: CASSQDITSGVVEQFF. The DNA of the CDR3 is TGTGCCAGCAGCCAAGATATTACTAGCGGGGTGGTGGAGCAGTTCTTC.

J is TRBJ1-5 and V is TRBV6-6, with D possibly being TRBD1 (6 bases). Germline V lookup: CDR1 MNHNY, CDR2 SVGAGI (reference sequence). V was cut by 4 bases and J by 3 bases, with 10 bases left in between. The CDR3 has 14 residues. Here the CDR3 DNA reads TGTGCCAGCAGTTTTGGGGGGGCCAATCAGCCCCAGCATTTT. It specifies CASSFGGANQPQHF.

The chain recombines TRBV6-5 with TRBJ2-2; maybe TRBD2 (6 bases). V was pared by 6 bases and J by 0 bases, with 11 bases between. Germline V CDR1 and CDR2: MNHEY, SVGAGI. The CDR3 runs 15 residues. For the CDR3, the DNA is TGTGCCAGCAGCCGCGGGACGCCGAACACCGGGGAGCTGTTTTTT. Translating gives CASSRGTPNTGELFF.

The V and J genes are TRBV30 and TRBJ2-7; 8 bases fit TRBD1. The CDR3 has 15 residues. Germline values: CDR1 GTSNPN, CDR2 SVGIG (reference sequence). J lost 3 bases, V lost 4 bases, and 11 bases had no gene match. This CDR3 is CAWITLRTGNYEQYF. Written as DNA, the CDR3 is TGTGCCTGGATTACCCTCCGGACAGGGAACTACGAGCAGTACTTC.

The chain couples TRBV9 to TRBJ2-5; TRBD2 aligns across 15 bases. The germline V gene encodes CDR1 SGDLS and CDR2 YYNGEE. Trimming cost V 3 bases and J 5 bases; bases outside gene matches: 5. The CDR3 extends over 16 amino acids. The CDR3 nucleotides are TGTGCCAGCAGCGGCGGACTAGCGGGGGGGCGGGAGACCCAGTACTTC. Amino acid sequence: CASSGGLAGGRETQYF.

The gene calls are TRBV15 and TRBJ2-1, with 7 bases lining up with TRBD1. Trimming removed 1 base from V and 4 bases from J; junction bases left unmatched: 7. The V gene's germline CDR1 is LNHNV and CDR2 YYDKDF (reference sequence). This CDR3 is built from 16 residues. DNA of the CDR3: TGTGCCACCAGCAGAGGGGACAGCCTCTTGTACAATGAGCAGTTCTTC. Amino acids: CATSRGDSLLYNEQFF.

The rearrangement links TRBV2 to TRBJ2-1; D is possibly TRBD1 or TRBD2 (5 bases each). Between the trimmed V and J ends, which lost 4 bases and 4 bases, there was a span of 8 bases. Germline V gives CDR1 SNHLY, CDR2 FYNNEI. This CDR3 has 13 residues. CDR3 in DNA: TGTGCCAGCAGTGGTTGGGGGTACAATGAGCAGTTCTTC. This encodes CASSGWGYNEQFF.

J is TRBJ2-2 and V is TRBV2, with 7 bases lining up with TRBD1. Losses at the gene ends were 6 bases for V and 0 bases for J; bases not matched to a gene: 10. This CDR3 spans 17 amino acids. Germline CDR1 and CDR2: SNHLY and FYNNEI. CDR3 nucleotides: TGTGCCAGCAGAACGCCCCGACAGGGATCGAACACCGGGGAGCTGTTTTTT. Translation: CASRTPRQGSNTGELFF.

The chain carries TRBV19 and TRBJ2-2; weak D call: TRBD2 (7 bases). Trimming cost V 6 bases and J 1 base, with 12 bases left between them. The V gene's germline CDR1 is LNHDA and CDR2 SQIVND (reference sequence). The CDR3 is made up of 15 amino acids. DNA of the CDR3: TGTGCCAGTAGAGGGGGAGGGGTGAACACCGGGGAGCTGTTTTTT. It specifies CASRGGGVNTGELFF.

V gene TRBV14 combines with J gene TRBJ1-3; D is ambiguous. Germline CDR1 and CDR2: SGHDN and FVKESK. The V end was cut by 0 bases, the J end by 6 bases, with 6 bases between. The CDR3 runs 13 residues. The CDR3 bases are TGTGCCAGCAGCCAAGACGTAGAAAACACCATATATTTT. This gives the protein CASSQDVENTIYF.

This chain links TRBV5-1 with TRBJ2-1, with 7 bases identical to TRBD1. V was clipped by 4 bases and J by 5 bases; unmatched bases: 15. Per germline, CDR1 SGHRS and CDR2 YFSETQ. The CDR3 has 17 residues. CDR3 coding DNA: TGCGCCAGCAGCGTTCGGGCTGGGACAGCCTACCACAATGAGCAGTTCTTC. Its protein is CASSVRAGTAYHNEQFF.

The gene calls are TRBV7-2 and TRBJ2-1, with D possibly matching TRBD1 (5 bases). Per germline, CDR1 SGHTA and CDR2 FQGNSA. The ends were cut back, 1 base at V and 6 bases at J, with 13 bases in the middle. The CDR3 is 15 amino acids. The CDR3 loop reads CASSLVSAGSNEQFF. CDR3 DNA: TGTGCCAGCAGCTTAGTTTCTGCAGGGTCCAATGAGCAGTTCTTC.

This sequence joins TRBV5-6 and TRBJ2-2, with unresolved D. This CDR3 spans 15 amino acids. The ends were cut back, 6 bases at V and 0 bases at J, with 12 bases in the middle. Germline CDR1 SGHDT, CDR2 YYEEEE. CDR3 region: CASNRRHTNTGELFF. The CDR3 DNA reads as TGTGCCAGCAACCGACGCCATACGAACACCGGGGAGCTGTTTTTT.

V usage is TRBV19 and J usage is TRBJ1-5; D call uncertain. V shed 7 bases and J shed 2 bases, with 9 bases lying between them. Germline V gives CDR1 LNHDA, CDR2 SQIVND (reference sequence). The CDR3 runs to 13 residues. In nucleotides, the CDR3 is TGTGCCAGTACTCTAGCGGGCAATCAGCCCCAGCATTTT. Translating gives CASTLAGNQPQHF. Using reference TRBV19 and TRBJ1-5 for the parts outside the CDR3, the full variable domain is DGGITQSPKYLFRKEGQNVTLSCEQNLNHDAMYWYRQDPGQGLRLIYYSQIVNDFQKGDIAEGYSVSREKKESFPLTVTSAQKNPTAFYLCASTLAGNQPQHFGDGTRLSIL.

This rearrangement joins TRBV5-1 to TRBJ1-2; 10 bases line up with TRBD1. CDR3 length equals 15 residues. V was pared by 3 bases and J by 7 bases, with 9 bases of the junction left unmatched. Germline assignment: CDR1 SGHRS and CDR2 YFSETQ. The CDR3 protein is CASSYEGQGNGGYTF. CDR3 nucleotide sequence: TGCGCCAGCAGCTATGAGGGACAGGGGAATGGTGGCTACACCTTC.